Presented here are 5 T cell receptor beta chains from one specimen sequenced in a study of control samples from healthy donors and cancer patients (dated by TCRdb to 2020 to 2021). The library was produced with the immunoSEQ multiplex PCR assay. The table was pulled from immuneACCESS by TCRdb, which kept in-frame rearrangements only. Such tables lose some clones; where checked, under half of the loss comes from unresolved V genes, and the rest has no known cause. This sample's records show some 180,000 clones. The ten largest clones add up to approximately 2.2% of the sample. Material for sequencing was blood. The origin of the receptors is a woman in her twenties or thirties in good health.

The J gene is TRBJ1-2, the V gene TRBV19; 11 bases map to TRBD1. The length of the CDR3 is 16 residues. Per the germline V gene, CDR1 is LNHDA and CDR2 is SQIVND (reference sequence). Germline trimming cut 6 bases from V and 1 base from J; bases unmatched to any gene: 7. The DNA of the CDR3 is TGTGCCAGTAGCCCTCGGGACAGGGGGAATAACTATGGCTACACCTTC. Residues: CASSPRDRGNNYGYTF.

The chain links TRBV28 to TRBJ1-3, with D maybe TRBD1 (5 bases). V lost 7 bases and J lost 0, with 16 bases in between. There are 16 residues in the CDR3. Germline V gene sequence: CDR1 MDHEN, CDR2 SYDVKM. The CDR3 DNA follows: TGTGCCAGCATCAGAACGGGGGTCCCCTCTGGAAACACCATATATTTT. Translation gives CASIRTGVPSGNTIYF. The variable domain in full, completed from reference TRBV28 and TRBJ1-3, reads DVKVTQSSRYLVKRTGEKVFLECVQDMDHENMFWYRQDPGLGLRLIYFSYDVKMKEKGDIPEGYSVSREKKERFSLILESASTNQTSMYLCASIRTGVPSGNTIYFGEGSWLTVV.

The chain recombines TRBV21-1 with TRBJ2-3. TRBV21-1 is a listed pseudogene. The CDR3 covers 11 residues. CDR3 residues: CASREVDTQYF. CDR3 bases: TGTGCCAGCAGAGAAGTGGATACGCAGTATTTT.

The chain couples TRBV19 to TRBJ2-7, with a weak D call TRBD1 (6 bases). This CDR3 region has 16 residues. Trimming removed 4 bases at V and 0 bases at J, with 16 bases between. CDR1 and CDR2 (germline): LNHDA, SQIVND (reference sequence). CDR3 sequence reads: CASSTHRQARSYEQYF. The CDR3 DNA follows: TGTGCCAGTAGTACCCACCGACAGGCCCGCTCCTACGAGCAGTACTTC.

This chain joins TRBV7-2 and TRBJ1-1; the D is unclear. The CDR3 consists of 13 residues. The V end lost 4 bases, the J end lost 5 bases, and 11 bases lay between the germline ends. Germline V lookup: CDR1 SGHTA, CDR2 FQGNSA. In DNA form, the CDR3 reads TGTGCCAGCAGCTCACATGAAGCGACTGAAGCTTTCTTT. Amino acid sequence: CASSSHEATEAFF.